The 8 T cell receptor beta chains below come from one sample, sequenced in a study of cytomegalovirus exposure and HLA in healthy donors. PCR was performed using 60 Vbeta and 13 Jbeta primers. Only in-frame clones appear in the TCRdb table, and some are missing; sequencing was by immunoSEQ multiplex PCR. The sample records over 95,000 clones, 74% being singletons. Sequencing was performed on PBMCs. These receptors were obtained from a woman in her forties in good health and CMV-seropositive.

The rearrangement links TRBV7-9 to TRBJ2-3; TRBD2 matches at 8 bases. The junction had 16 bases not matched to a gene; V was cut back by 3 bases and J by 5 bases. The CDR3 is made up of 18 amino acids. Germline lookup yields CDR1 SEHNR and CDR2 FQNEAQ (reference sequence). The CDR3 sequence is CASSFPGGSGKRKDTQYF. The DNA of the CDR3 is TGTGCCAGCAGCTTCCCGGGGGGGTCAGGGAAAAGGAAAGATACGCAGTATTTT.

A note on this clone: At the DNA level, this CDR3 is encoded by other sequences in the same sample as well. The rearrangement uses TRBV7-3 and TRBJ2-2, with 8 bases that match TRBD2. CDR3 length: 15 amino acids. CDR1 is SGHTA and CDR2 is FQGTGA in the germline V gene. V lost 5 bases to trimming and J lost 5 bases; unmatched junction nucleotides: 7. CDR3 sequence (DNA): TGTGCCAGCAGCCCCGGACTAGCTGGGACCGGGGAGCTGTTTTTT. Its protein is CASSPGLAGTGELFF. The full variable domain, in which reference TRBV7-3 and TRBJ2-2 provide the parts outside the CDR3, is GAGVSQTPSNKVTEKGKYVELRCDPISGHTALYWYRQSLGQGPEFLIYFQGTGAADDSGLPNDRFFAVRPEGSVSTLKIQRTERGDSAVYLCASSPGLAGTGELFFGEGSRLTVL.

The chain employs TRBV18 and TRBJ2-1, with 10 bases fitting TRBD2. The junction had 21 bases not matched to a gene; V was cut back by 0 bases and J by 7 bases. This CDR3 region has 21 residues. In germline, CDR1 is KGHSH, CDR2 LQKENI. The CDR3 region is CASSPPIGLAGVITTHNEQFF. The CDR3 DNA reads TGTGCCAGCTCACCACCGATCGGGCTAGCGGGAGTAATTACAACTCATAATGAGCAGTTCTTC.

This clone was found once. This chain links TRBV7-6 with TRBJ2-7; TRBD1 matches at 9 bases. CDR3 length equals 18 residues. Germline CDR1 SGHVS, CDR2 FNYEAQ. V was pared by 1 base and J by 2 bases, with 12 bases of the junction left unmatched. The CDR3 spells CASSLVIDSRTGAYEQYF. Written as DNA, the CDR3 is TGTGCCAGCAGCTTAGTTATTGACAGCCGGACAGGGGCCTACGAGCAGTACTTC.

The rearrangement links TRBV5-1 to TRBJ2-1, with 11 bases matching TRBD2. CDR3 length equals 15 residues. The J segment lost 3 bases and the V segment lost 4 bases, leaving 3 bases of the junction unmatched. Germline V CDR1 and CDR2: SGHRS, YFSETQ. CDR3 region: CASSPGLADYNEQFF. The CDR3 DNA is TGCGCCAGCAGCCCGGGACTAGCGGACTACAATGAGCAGTTCTTC.

This chain connects TRBV19 to TRBJ1-5; D gene unclear. The V end lost 5 bases, the J end lost 3 bases, and 5 bases lay between the germline ends. The V gene's germline CDR1 is LNHDA and CDR2 SQIVND (reference sequence). This CDR3 comprises 12 residues. CDR3 loop: CASSPFNQPQHF. CDR3 DNA: TGTGCCAGTAGTCCCTTCAATCAGCCCCAGCATTTT.

This clone was counted a few times. The chain combines TRBV7-8 with TRBJ2-7, with 7 positions matching TRBD1. The V segment lost 5 bases and the J segment 4 bases; nucleotides outside the gene matches: 8. The CDR3 contains 14 residues. Germline V gives CDR1 SGHVS, CDR2 FQNEAQ. The CDR3: CASSQQGNRYEQYF. Here the CDR3 DNA reads TGTGCCAGCAGCCAACAGGGGAATCGATACGAGCAGTACTTC.

This rearrangement joins TRBV5-1 to TRBJ2-7, with 12 bases fitting TRBD1. Germline V lookup: CDR1 SGHRS, CDR2 YFSETQ. The CDR3 sequence is 14 residues long. V was pared by 4 bases and J by 9 bases, with 8 bases of the junction left unmatched. The DNA for the CDR3 is TGCGCCAGCAGCCAGGGGACAGGGGGCGCGGCGCAGTACTTC. It translates to CASSQGTGGAAQYF.